This T cell receptor (beta chain) came from a study of vaccination and CD4 T cells after COVID-19. As for the study in general: Typically, post-vaccine samples were obtained a median about 70 days after dose two, within a range of 14 to 241.

For this clonotype: Antigen: not known.

As to treatment: approximately 9-day PBMC culture with coronavirus spike peptide pools or control peptides (ViraFEST assay). Oncomine TCR Beta short-read sequencing was applied to DNA from cultured CD4+ T cells. In this case, cultured CD4+ T cells provided the extracted genomic DNA. TCRdb re-called the PCR reads with MiXCR, one entry per CDR3 protein. This repertoire shows 16,000 or so distinct CDR3 sequences, roughly 45% found once; its top ten account for just over 6.5%. Whole-study results and caveats: The study found that a median about 87% of reactive clones in convalescent patients appeared only post-vaccination.

With 2 bases removed from V and 2 bases from J, the gap between germline ends came to 10 bases. CDR1 is SGHKS, CDR2 YYEKEE, per germline (reference sequence). CDR3 length: 15 residues. The input for sequencing was CD4+ T cells from blood, cultured in vitro, taken after SARS-CoV-2 vaccination. This sequence originates from a human donor who had recovered from COVID-19. The chain is built from TRBV5-5 and TRBJ2-2, with a possible D match to TRBD1 (6 bases). CDR3 nucleotides: TGTGCCAGCAGCTTTAGGGACATCAACACCGGGGAGCTGTTTTTT. Encoded protein: CASSFRDINTGELFF. Full variable domain (outside the CDR3, taken from reference TRBV5-5 and TRBJ2-2): DAGVTQSPTHLIKTRGQQVTLRCSPISGHKSVSWYQQVLGQGPQFIFQYYEKEERGRGNFPDRFSARQFPNYSSELNVNALLLGDSALYLCASSFRDINTGELFFGEGSRLTVL.